A few counts support the clone carrying this T cell receptor (beta chain). TCRdb keeps only in-frame clones here, not all; method: immunoSEQ multiplex PCR. The table records some 150,000 clones, 81% of them present only once. The sample is drawn from a study of blood T cell repertoires in COVID-19. The CDR3 loop spans 11 amino acids. V was shortened by 1 base and J by 9 bases, with 9 bases between the two germline ends. Per the germline V gene, CDR1 is DFQATT and CDR2 is SNEGSKA (reference sequence). The J gene is TRBJ1-2, the V gene TRBV20-1, with D unclear. The source material was peripheral blood. The sequence was collected from a woman in her fifties or sixties with active or convalescent COVID-19. CDR3 DNA sequence: TGCAGTGCTAGAGTAGTATCAAGCTACACCTTC. Translation gives CSARVVSSYTF.